A selection of T cell receptor beta chains follows, all from one sample in a study of spatial heterogeneity in lung cancer. TCRdb re-called the 5' RACE reads through MiXCR, storing one row per CDR3 protein. The table lists 40,000 to 45,000 distinct CDR3 sequences, around 7.1% of them singletons. Sequenced material: PBMCs, taken at surgery. The receptor source for this set is a female donor with early-stage non-small cell lung cancer. The CDR3 runs from the conserved cysteine through the conserved F or W. A D gene is named only where the DNA matches it firmly. Not all rows give a size; the values are once, few, many and, for expanded clones, a class.

CDR3 | DNA | J | V | D | size
CASSSRVNPIYEQYF | TGTGCCAGCAGTTCCCGGGTTAACCCTATCTACGAGCAGTACTTC | TRBJ2-7 | TRBV28 | NA | many
CSASSASYEQYF | TGCAGTGCTAGTTCAGCCTCCTACGAGCAGTACTTC | TRBJ2-7 | TRBV20-1 | NA | few
CASSGIGRESEAFF | TGCGCCAGCAGTGGGATCGGAAGAGAAAGTGAAGCTTTCTTT | TRBJ1-1 | TRBV10-1 | NA | many
CASRGQGRYEQYF | TGTGCCAGCAGAGGACAGGGTAGGTACGAGCAGTACTTC | TRBJ2-7 | TRBV27 | TRBD1 | NA
CASSQGFTEAFF | TGTGCCAGCAGCCAAGGCTTCACTGAAGCTTTCTTT | TRBJ1-1 | TRBV3-1 | NA | few
CASSAGTSGGQETQYF | TGCGCCAGCAGTGCGGGGACTAGCGGGGGACAAGAGACCCAGTACTTC | TRBJ2-5 | TRBV10-1 | TRBD2 | many
CSARDTGGAEEQYF | TGCAGTGCTAGAGATACCGGGGGGGCGGAAGAGCAGTACTTC | TRBJ2-7 | TRBV20-1 | TRBD2 | many
CASSFRQASNSPLHF | TGTGCCAGCAGCTTTCGACAGGCTTCGAATTCACCCCTCCACTTT | TRBJ1-6 | TRBV7-2 | NA | many
CASTEGRVPPEAFF | TGTGCCAGCACCGAAGGCAGGGTGCCCCCTGAAGCTTTCTTT | TRBJ1-1 | TRBV6-2/TRBV6-3 | NA | many
CASSIGGRGTGELFF | TGCGCCAGCAGCATTGGGGGCAGAGGCACCGGGGAGCTGTTTTTT | TRBJ2-2 | TRBV5-1 | NA | many
CASSLYTPPGGSYNEQFF | TGTGCCAGCAGTTTATACACGCCTCCAGGGGGCTCCTACAATGAGCAGTTCTTC | TRBJ2-1 | TRBV28 | TRBD1 | many
CASSLAAFQGIETQYF | TGCGCCAGCAGCTTGGCCGCGTTTCAGGGGATCGAGACCCAGTACTTC | TRBJ2-5 | TRBV5-1 | NA | many
CAISASDRGQDNEQFF | TGTGCCATCAGTGCCTCTGACAGGGGCCAGGACAATGAGCAGTTCTTC | TRBJ2-1 | TRBV10-3 | TRBD1 | many
CASSAQTGADTQYF | TGTGCCAGCAGTGCCCAAACAGGGGCAGATACGCAGTATTTT | TRBJ2-3 | TRBV6-4 | TRBD1 | NA
CASSLGGGADTQYF | TGTGCCAGCAGCTTAGGCGGGGGGGCGGATACGCAGTATTTT | TRBJ2-3 | TRBV7-9 | TRBD2 | few
CASSFTGTGGEAFF | TGTGCCAGCAGCTTCACCGGGACAGGAGGGGAAGCTTTCTTT | TRBJ1-1 | TRBV5-5 | TRBD1 | few
CASKNMGISGNTIYF | TGTGCCAGCAAGAACATGGGTATCTCTGGAAACACCATATATTTT | TRBJ1-3 | TRBV6-1 | NA | few
CASSWTNEHTDTQYF | TGCGCCAGCAGCTGGACTAACGAACACACAGATACGCAGTATTTT | TRBJ2-3 | TRBV5-1 | NA | NA
CASSPYGQGSSNQPQHF | TGTGCCAGCTCACCGTACGGGCAGGGTTCGAGCAATCAGCCCCAGCATTTT | TRBJ1-5 | TRBV18 | NA | many
CATEGGGDSFF | TGTGCCACCGAAGGGGGTGGTGATTCTTTCTTT | TRBJ1-1 | TRBV15 | NA | few
CASSQDPSGAKAYEQYF | TGCGCCAGCAGCCAGGATCCTAGCGGGGCAAAGGCGTACGAGCAGTACTTC | TRBJ2-7 | TRBV4-1 | TRBD2 | few
CASSRGAGTDTQYF | TGTGCCAGCTCACGGGGGGCTGGCACAGATACGCAGTATTTT | TRBJ2-3 | TRBV18 | NA | many
CASSGGVYEQYF | TGTGCCAGCTCCGGCGGGGTATACGAGCAGTACTTC | TRBJ2-7 | TRBV18 | NA | NA